The 16 T cell receptor beta chains in this list originate from one sample, sequenced in a study of cytomegalovirus exposure and HLA in healthy donors. The PCR was carried out with 60 Vbeta primers and 13 Jbeta primers. Profiling relied on immunoSEQ multiplex PCR, and the TCRdb table lists in-frame clones only, not all of them. The sample lists 270,000 or so clones; about nine tenths were seen once. The sample taken for sequencing was PBMCs. The receptors stem from a man aged 35 to 55 in good health and CMV-seropositive.

The chain links TRBV4-2 to TRBJ1-3; the D gene is possibly TRBD1 (5 bases). The CDR3 is 16 residues long. The germline V gene encodes CDR1 LGHNA and CDR2 YNFKEQ. Trimming removed 4 bases from V and 4 bases from J, with 17 bases in between. As DNA, the CDR3 is TGTGCCAGCAGCCGCAACGTCCCTCGACAGGGAAACACCATATATTTT. Its translation: CASSRNVPRQGNTIYF.

V is TRBV9 and J is TRBJ2-3, with TRBD2 matching over 9 bases. CDR1 SGDLS and CDR2 YYNGEE come from the germline V gene. Trimming at V came to 3 bases and at J to 3 bases, leaving 5 bases not matched to a gene. The CDR3 length is 15 residues. CDR3 nucleotides: TGTGCCAGCAGCGGCCAGCGGGAGGAGACAGATACGCAGTATTTT. Its translation is CASSGQREETDTQYF.

This clone was detected only once. The CDR3 spells CASSFLRGKSPLHF. Here the CDR3 DNA reads TGTGCCAGCAGCTTCCTACGGGGAAAATCACCCCTCCACTTT. The chain couples TRBV7-2 to TRBJ1-6, with D unclear. The germline V and J ends were trimmed by 3 bases and 10 bases, with 13 bases remaining between them. This CDR3 spans 14 amino acids. Per the germline V gene, CDR1 is SGHTA and CDR2 is FQGNSA.

This chain joins TRBV5-1 and TRBJ1-2; 9 bases are shared with TRBD1. The length of the CDR3 is 14 residues. Germline V gene sequence: CDR1 SGHRS, CDR2 YFSETQ. V lost 1 base to trimming and J lost 10 bases; unmatched junction nucleotides: 8. The CDR3 here is CASSLSWTGVNYTF. As DNA, the CDR3 is TGCGCCAGCAGCTTGAGCTGGACAGGGGTTAACTACACCTTC.

This chain links TRBV7-9 with TRBJ2-1, with no clear D. Per the germline V gene, CDR1 is SEHNR and CDR2 is FQNEAQ (reference sequence). V lost 5 bases to trimming and J lost 0 bases, with 14 bases between them. The CDR3 length is 16 residues. This CDR3 reads CASSPTGIFSYNEQFF. The DNA for the CDR3 is TGTGCCAGCAGCCCGACGGGTATTTTCTCCTACAATGAGCAGTTCTTC. Based on the CDR3 plus reference TRBV7-9 and TRBJ2-1, the full variable domain is DTGVSQNPRHKITKRGQNVTFRCDPISEHNRLYWYRQTLGQGPEFLTYFQNEAQLEKSRLLSDRFSAERPKGSFSTLEIQRTEQGDSAMYLCASSPTGIFSYNEQFFGPGTRLTVL.

Notes on this clone: Different DNA sequences within this sample yield the same CDR3. This chain connects TRBV6-5 to TRBJ2-7; 10 bases are shared with TRBD1. The V and J ends lost 0 bases and 7 bases, in that order; junction bases with no gene match: 6. Germline V CDR1 and CDR2: MNHEY, SVGAGI. CDR3 length: 15 residues. CDR3 sequence reads: CASSYSGTGVYEQYF. The CDR3 nucleotides read TGTGCCAGCAGTTACTCCGGGACAGGGGTCTATGAGCAGTACTTC.

The chain is built from TRBV29-1 and TRBJ2-1, with 8 positions matching TRBD2. Germline CDR1 and CDR2: SQVTM and ANQGSEA. The CDR3 loop spans 13 amino acids. The ends lost 1 base at V and 8 bases at J; junction bases unmatched: 4. In DNA, the CDR3 is TGCAGCGTTGAAGCGGGAGGGCTCTATGAGCAGTTCTTC. This encodes CSVEAGGLYEQFF.

This clone came up once. The J gene is TRBJ2-7, the V gene TRBV27; 8 nucleotides match TRBD2. The germline gives CDR1 MNHEY, CDR2 SMNVEV (reference sequence). CDR3 length equals 14 residues. V lost 8 bases, J lost 4 bases, and 10 bases stayed unmatched. CDR3 nucleotide sequence: TGTGCCAGCGCACCGCTGCAGCGGGAGTACGAGCAGTACTTC. It translates to CASAPLQREYEQYF.

This clone was picked up a small number of times. This chain connects TRBV6-7 to TRBJ1-5; D call uncertain. Being an ORF, TRBV6-7 has a function that is uncertain. This CDR3 comprises 11 residues. V was pared by 8 bases and J by 9 bases, with 11 bases between. CDR3 region: CASLRVAPQHF. For the CDR3, the DNA is TGTGCCAGCCTACGGGTAGCGCCCCAGCATTTT.

This clone appeared once. The chain combines TRBV30 with TRBJ2-1, with D perhaps matching TRBD2 (6 bases). Germline V gene data show CDR1 as GTSNPN and CDR2 as SVGIG (reference sequence). V lost 8 bases and J lost 2, with 16 bases in between. There are 14 residues in the CDR3. CDR3 residues: CATAWGGPYNEQFF. The CDR3 DNA sequence: TGTGCCACCGCGTGGGGAGGACCCTACAATGAGCAGTTCTTC.

The chain uses TRBV15 and TRBJ1-2; 10 bases agree with TRBD1. Losses at the gene ends were 0 bases for V and 2 bases for J; bases not matched to a gene: 6. Per the germline V gene, CDR1 is LNHNV and CDR2 is YYDKDF (reference sequence). The CDR3 runs 17 residues. CDR3 in DNA: TGTGCCACCAGCAGAGATTCCGGGACAGGGGCGAACTATGGCTACACCTTC. The encoded protein is CATSRDSGTGANYGYTF.

The chain couples TRBV14 to TRBJ2-7, with 8 bases that match TRBD1. The CDR3 has 13 residues. V was pared by 5 bases and J by 2 bases, with 2 bases of the junction left unmatched. Germline V gene data show CDR1 as SGHDN and CDR2 as FVKESK. CDR3 region: CASSYRGTYEQYF. CDR3 DNA: TGTGCCAGCAGCTACAGGGGGACCTACGAGCAGTACTTC.

The rearrangement uses TRBV5-1 and TRBJ2-5; tentatively, D is TRBD1 (6 bases). Trimming shortened V by 0 bases and J by 5 bases, and 17 bases separated the two germline ends. This CDR3 contains 16 residues. Germline V gene sequence: CDR1 SGHRS, CDR2 YFSETQ. This CDR3 is CASSLAGAGARETQYF. CDR3 DNA: TGCGCCAGCAGCTTGGCCGGGGCAGGGGCGAGGGAGACCCAGTACTTC.

The J gene is TRBJ2-3, the V gene TRBV7-9; a weak D match, TRBD1 (5 bases). The germline CDR1 and CDR2 sequences are SEHNR and FQNEAQ (reference sequence). The CDR3 loop spans 18 amino acids. Trimming stripped 1 base from V and 0 bases from J, with 17 bases between. CDR3 protein: CASSLDPRRQQSTDTQYF. As DNA, the CDR3 is TGTGCCAGCAGCTTAGACCCTCGCCGACAGCAAAGCACAGATACGCAGTATTTT.

This clone came up once. V and J are TRBV4-2 and TRBJ1-1, with TRBD1 matching 11 bases. Trimming removed 3 bases from V and 5 bases from J; junction bases left unmatched: 14. The CDR3 is 18 amino acids. Germline V gene lookup returns CDR1 LGHNA and CDR2 YNFKEQ. The CDR3 DNA reads as TGTGCCAGCAGCCAGCCTAGGGGGATTGGGACAGGGGGGACTGAAGCTTTCTTT. As protein: CASSQPRGIGTGGTEAFF.

This chain joins TRBV7-3 and TRBJ2-1, with 8 bases that match TRBD2. The CDR3 covers 18 residues. V lost 0 bases to trimming and J lost 0 bases; unmatched junction nucleotides: 7. Germline CDR1 SGHTA, CDR2 FQGTGA. The CDR3 spells CASSLTGVAGSSYNEQFF. The CDR3 DNA sequence: TGTGCCAGCAGCTTAACTGGGGTAGCGGGGAGCTCCTACAATGAGCAGTTCTTC.